The present T cell receptor beta chain was sequenced within a study of T cell clonality in common variable immunodeficiency. The study, taken as a whole, reports: Fewer TCRbeta clones were shared among CVID subjects than controls. CVID subjects had higher TCRbeta clonality than healthy controls, most marked in about a third. In common variable immunodeficiency, TCR beta chains reportedly carried fewer deletions and N-nucleotide insertions.

This clone was counted ten times or more. Its target is not known. The read ends 3 residues shy of where the CDR3 ends; the end is completed using the germline J gene. Repertoires were generated with immunoSEQ multiplex PCR, while TCRdb's copy carries only in-frame clones and drops some. Sampling found around 34,000 clones, none seen once. Donors gave roughly 5 to 9 ml heparinized peripheral whole blood. V was pared by 5 bases and J by 4 bases, with 10 bases of the junction left unmatched. The CDR3 has 16 amino acids. The germline CDR1 and CDR2 sequences are LNHDA and SQIVND (reference sequence). The sequence derives from a person between 18 and 75 years old in good health. The sample comprised peripheral blood mononuclear cells. The rearrangement joins TRBV19 to TRBJ1-5, with 8 bases matching TRBD1. The CDR3 reads CASSSRTGRANQPQHF. CDR3 DNA (partial): TGTGCCAGTAGTTCCCGGACAGGGAGGGCTAATCAGCCC. Full variable domain (outside the CDR3, taken from reference TRBV19 and TRBJ1-5): DGGITQSPKYLFRKEGQNVTLSCEQNLNHDAMYWYRQDPGQGLRLIYYSQIVNDFQKGDIAEGYSVSREKKESFPLTVTSAQKNPTAFYLCASSSRTGRANQPQHFGDGTRLSIL.